The 15 T cell receptor beta chains below come from one sample, sequenced in a study of blood T cell repertoires in COVID-19. Using immunoSEQ multiplex PCR, the repertoire was profiled, and TCRdb retains in-frame clones only, with some absent. Here the sample spans 280,000 or so clones, 88% being singletons. Sequencing was performed on peripheral blood. The source is a woman aged 25 to 45 who had recovered from COVID-19.

V is TRBV11-2 and J is TRBJ1-2, with D possibly TRBD1 on 5 matching bases. Trimming left V 4 bases short and J 7 bases short, with 22 bases between. CDR3 size: 16 residues. Germline V gives CDR1 SGHAT, CDR2 FQNNGV. CDR3 nucleotides: TGTGCCAGCAGCTCAGGGCGAATTTACCTAACGGGTGGCTACACCTTC. This translates into CASSSGRIYLTGGYTF.

This clone appeared a single time. V and J are TRBV24-1 and TRBJ2-5; 7 nucleotides line up with TRBD1. The V gene end was trimmed by 3 bases and the J gene end by 1 base; junction bases not matched to a gene: 16. CDR1 and CDR2 (germline): KGHDR, SFDVKD. The CDR3 spans 19 residues. The CDR3: CATSDPGTDPERRQETQYF. The DNA of the CDR3 is TGTGCCACCAGTGATCCCGGGACAGATCCGGAGAGGCGCCAAGAGACCCAGTACTTC.

This chain connects TRBV5-6 to TRBJ2-1; D uncertain. The CDR3 has 14 residues. With 4 bases removed from V and 4 bases from J, the gap between germline ends came to 12 bases. CDR1 SGHDT and CDR2 YYEEEE come from the germline V gene. This chain's CDR3 is CASSVNDWYNEQFF. CDR3 nucleotides: TGTGCCAGCAGCGTGAATGACTGGTACAATGAGCAGTTCTTC.

V and J are TRBV7-2 and TRBJ1-6; D uncertain. This CDR3 comprises 12 residues. V shed 2 bases and J shed 8 bases, with 4 bases lying between them. Germline V lookup: CDR1 SGHTA, CDR2 FQGNSA. This CDR3 reads CASSLYDSPLHF. In nucleotides, the CDR3 is TGTGCCAGCAGCTTATATGATTCACCCCTCCACTTT. The whole variable domain, remainder taken from reference TRBV7-2 and TRBJ1-6, is GAGVSQSPSNKVTEKGKDVELRCDPISGHTALYWYRQSLGQGLEFLIYFQGNSAPDKSGLPSDRFSAERTGGSVSTLTIQRTQQEDSAVYLCASSLYDSPLHFGNGTRLTVT.

The chain employs TRBV11-2 and TRBJ1-3; tentative D call: TRBD1 (6 bases). V was pared by 3 bases and J by 4 bases, with 22 bases between. Germline V gene lookup returns CDR1 SGHAT and CDR2 FQNNGV. The CDR3 covers 18 residues. This CDR3 reads CASSLALPGQFIGNTIYF. The CDR3 nucleotides are TGTGCCAGCAGCTTGGCCCTGCCGGGACAATTTATCGGAAACACCATATATTTT. Supplemented by reference TRBV11-2 and TRBJ1-3, the full variable domain reads EAGVAQSPRYKIIEKRQSVAFWCNPISGHATLYWYQQILGQGPKLLIQFQNNGVVDDSQLPKDRFSAERLKGVDSTLKIQPAKLEDSAVYLCASSLALPGQFIGNTIYFGEGSWLTVV.

The CDR3 bases are TGTGCCAGCAGCCAAGATCATAACTTAAGTTGGAACACCATATATTTT. Residues: CASSQDHNLSWNTIYF. The chain joins TRBV4-2 to TRBJ1-3, with D unresolved. Trimming left V 0 bases short and J 7 bases short, with 16 bases between. CDR3 size: 16 residues. The germline V gene has CDR1 LGHNA and CDR2 YNFKEQ.

V and J are TRBV9 and TRBJ2-2, with 7 bases lining up with TRBD2. CDR1 SGDLS and CDR2 YYNGEE come from the germline V gene. Losses at the gene ends were 0 bases for V and 3 bases for J; bases not matched to a gene: 5. This CDR3 region has 16 residues. As DNA, the CDR3 is TGTGCCAGCAGCGTAGGACCCCGGGGGGACACCGGGGAGCTGTTTTTT. Protein sequence: CASSVGPRGDTGELFF.

This clone was seen only a few times. Written as DNA, the CDR3 is TGTGCCAGCAGTCGAGGACAGGGGGGGAGACACTATGGCTACACCTTC. Translation gives CASSRGQGGRHYGYTF. This rearrangement joins TRBV6-6 to TRBJ1-2, with 10 bases lining up with TRBD1. The V gene end was trimmed by 5 bases and the J gene end by 3 bases; junction bases not matched to a gene: 9. There are 16 residues in the CDR3. CDR1 is MNHNY and CDR2 is SVGAGI in the germline V gene (reference sequence).

V usage is TRBV30 and J usage is TRBJ1-2; D is perhaps TRBD1 (5 bases). Trimming left V 8 bases short and J 2 bases short, with 15 bases between. CDR1 is GTSNPN and CDR2 is SVGIG in the germline V gene (reference sequence). The CDR3 is 13 amino acids. CDR3 loop: CAQKAGQNYGYTF. CDR3 coding DNA: TGTGCCCAGAAGGCGGGGCAGAACTATGGCTACACCTTC.

This clone has just one count. The chain combines TRBV5-5 with TRBJ1-6; 11 positions agree with TRBD1. Unmatched junction bases numbered 6, after V lost 4 bases and J lost 6 bases. CDR1 SGHKS and CDR2 YYEKEE come from the germline V gene (reference sequence). The CDR3 consists of 16 residues. CDR3: CASSHPGQGVNSPLHF. As DNA, the CDR3 is TGTGCCAGCAGCCACCCGGGACAGGGGGTTAATTCACCCCTCCACTTT. The whole variable domain, filled in from reference TRBV5-5 and TRBJ1-6, reads DAGVTQSPTHLIKTRGQQVTLRCSPISGHKSVSWYQQVLGQGPQFIFQYYEKEERGRGNFPDRFSARQFPNYSSELNVNALLLGDSALYLCASSHPGQGVNSPLHFGNGTRLTVT.

The rearrangement links TRBV7-2 to TRBJ1-2, with 8 bases identical to TRBD1. This CDR3 is built from 15 residues. The trim removed 0 bases at V and 4 bases at J, leaving 4 bases unmatched. Germline V gene sequence: CDR1 SGHTA, CDR2 FQGNSA. The DNA for the CDR3 is TGTGCCAGCAGCTTAGCCCCAGGGGGCAGCTATGGCTACACCTTC. Residues: CASSLAPGGSYGYTF.

The V and J genes are TRBV4-1 and TRBJ2-1, with D perhaps matching TRBD2 (7 bases). Germline CDR1 and CDR2: MGHRA and YSYEKL. The CDR3 runs to 17 residues. The V end lost 3 bases, the J end lost 0 bases, and 15 bases lay between the germline ends. CDR3 bases: TGCGCCAGCAGCCAGGCCGCGGGGGCAAGCTCCTACAATGAGCAGTTCTTC. Translated, it gives CASSQAAGASSYNEQFF.

J is TRBJ1-6 and V is TRBV24-1; TRBD1 matches at 8 bases. V dropped 10 bases and J dropped 4; count of bases not matched to a gene: 5. CDR1 and CDR2 from the germline V gene are KGHDR and SFDVKD. The CDR3 consists of 14 residues. The CDR3: CATKGQAYNSPLHF. CDR3 in DNA: TGTGCCACAAAGGGACAGGCGTATAATTCACCCCTCCACTTT.

The rearrangement links TRBV7-6 to TRBJ2-5; TRBD2 matches at 7 bases. The CDR3 runs 15 residues. The junction had 1 base not matched to a gene; V was cut back by 0 bases and J by 0 bases. The germline V gene has CDR1 SGHVS and CDR2 FNYEAQ. The CDR3 region is CASSLAGGYQETQYF. In DNA, the CDR3 is TGTGCCAGCAGCTTAGCCGGGGGGTACCAAGAGACCCAGTACTTC.

V usage is TRBV27 and J usage is TRBJ2-2; TRBD1 agrees at 8 bases. The V and J ends lost 2 bases and 9 bases, in that order; junction bases with no gene match: 8. CDR1 and CDR2 (germline): MNHEY, SMNVEV (reference sequence). The CDR3 is 15 residues long. The CDR3 nucleotides read TGTGCCAGCAGTTTACCAGGGGGCTCCGGACGGGAGCTGTTTTTT. Translated: CASSLPGGSGRELFF.